This T cell receptor beta chain was observed in a study of blood T cell repertoires in COVID-19. At the level of the study: Specimens from acute and convalescent COVID-19 originated in the United States, Italy and Spain. T cells, B-cell-depleted T cells, or PBMCs supplied cDNA or gDNA.

Per the study methods: Using reference gene primer amplification, nucleated cell counts were estimated. Profiled with immunoSEQ multiplex PCR; TCRdb holds only in-frame clones, not every one. That table furnishes V, J and clone size, whereas the DNA furnished D and trimming. In the table there are about 240,000 clones, about four fifths of which are singletons. CDR3 length: 13 residues. Germline V CDR1 and CDR2: SGHRS, YFSETQ. Trimming stripped 2 bases from V and 6 bases from J, with 8 bases between. The source material was peripheral blood. The source of this sequence is an elderly woman with acute or convalescent COVID-19. V and J are TRBV5-1 and TRBJ2-2; TRBD2 is a possible D gene (5 bases). In DNA, the CDR3 is TGCGCCAGCAGCTTTTGGGAGTCCGGGGAGCTGTTTTTT. Translating it yields CASSFWESGELFF.